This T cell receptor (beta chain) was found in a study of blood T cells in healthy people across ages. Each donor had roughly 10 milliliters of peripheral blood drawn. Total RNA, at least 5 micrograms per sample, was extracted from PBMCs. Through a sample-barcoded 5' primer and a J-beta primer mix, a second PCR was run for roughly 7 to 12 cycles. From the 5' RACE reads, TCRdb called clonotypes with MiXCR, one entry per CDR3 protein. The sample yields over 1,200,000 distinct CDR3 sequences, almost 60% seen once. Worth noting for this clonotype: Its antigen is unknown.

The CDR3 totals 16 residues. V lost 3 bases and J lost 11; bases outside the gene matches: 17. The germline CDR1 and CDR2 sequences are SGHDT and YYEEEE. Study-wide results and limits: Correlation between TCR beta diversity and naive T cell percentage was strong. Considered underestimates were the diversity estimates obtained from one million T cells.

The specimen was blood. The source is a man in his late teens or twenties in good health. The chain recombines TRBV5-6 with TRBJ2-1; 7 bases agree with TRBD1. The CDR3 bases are TGTGCCAGCAGCTCCCTAGGGGGCAGAGTGGGTGATAAGCAGTTCTTC. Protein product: CASSSLGGRVGDKQFF.